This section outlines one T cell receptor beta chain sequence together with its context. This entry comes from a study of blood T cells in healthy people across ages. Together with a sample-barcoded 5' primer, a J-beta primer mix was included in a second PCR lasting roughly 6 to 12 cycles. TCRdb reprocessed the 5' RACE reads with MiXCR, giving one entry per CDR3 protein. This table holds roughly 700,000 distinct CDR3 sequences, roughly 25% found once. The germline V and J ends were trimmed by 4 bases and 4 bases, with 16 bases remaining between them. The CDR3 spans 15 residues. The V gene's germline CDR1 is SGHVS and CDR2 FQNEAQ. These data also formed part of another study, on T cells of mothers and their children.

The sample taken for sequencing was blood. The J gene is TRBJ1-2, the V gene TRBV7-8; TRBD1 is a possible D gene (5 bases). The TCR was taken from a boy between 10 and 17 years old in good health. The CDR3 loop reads CASSSVEDRGYGYTF. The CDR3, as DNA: TGTGCCAGCAGCTCTGTAGAAGATAGGGGCTATGGCTACACCTTC.